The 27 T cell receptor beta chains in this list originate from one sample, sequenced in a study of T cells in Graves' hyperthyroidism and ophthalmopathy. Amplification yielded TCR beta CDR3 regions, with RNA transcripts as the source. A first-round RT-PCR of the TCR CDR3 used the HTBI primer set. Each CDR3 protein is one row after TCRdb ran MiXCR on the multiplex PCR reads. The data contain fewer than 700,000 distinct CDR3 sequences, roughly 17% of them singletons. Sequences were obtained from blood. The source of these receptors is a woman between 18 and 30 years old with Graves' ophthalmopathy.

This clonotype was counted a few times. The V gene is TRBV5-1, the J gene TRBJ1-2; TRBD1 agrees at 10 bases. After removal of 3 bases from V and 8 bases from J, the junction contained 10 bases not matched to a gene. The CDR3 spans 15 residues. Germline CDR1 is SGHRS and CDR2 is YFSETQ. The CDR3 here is CASSSTRPDRGGYTF. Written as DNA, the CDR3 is TGCGCCAGCAGCTCCACCAGACCGGACAGGGGGGGCTACACCTTC.

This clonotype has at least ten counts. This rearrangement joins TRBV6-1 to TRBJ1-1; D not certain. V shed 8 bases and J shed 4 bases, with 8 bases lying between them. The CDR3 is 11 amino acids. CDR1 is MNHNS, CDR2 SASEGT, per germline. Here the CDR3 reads CASVGSTEAFF. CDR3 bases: TGTGCCAGCGTTGGGAGCACTGAAGCTTTCTTT.

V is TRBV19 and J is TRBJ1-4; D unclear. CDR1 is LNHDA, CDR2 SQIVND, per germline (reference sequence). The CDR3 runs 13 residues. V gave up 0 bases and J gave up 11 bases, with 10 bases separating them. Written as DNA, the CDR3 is TGTGCCAGTAGTATAGAAGACGGCCGGAAACTGTTTTTT. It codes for CASSIEDGRKLFF.

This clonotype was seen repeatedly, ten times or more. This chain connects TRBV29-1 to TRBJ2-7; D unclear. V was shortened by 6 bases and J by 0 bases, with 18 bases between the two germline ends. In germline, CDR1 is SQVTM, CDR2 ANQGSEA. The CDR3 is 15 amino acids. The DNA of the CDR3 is TGCAGCGTGACGGAAGGACGGACCCTCTCCTACGAGCAGTACTTC. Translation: CSVTEGRTLSYEQYF.

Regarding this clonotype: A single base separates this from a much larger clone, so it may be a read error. CDR3 sequence: CASSPLTGGLTGEPFF. CDR3 nucleotide sequence: TGTGCCAGCAGCCCCCTCACTGGGGGCCTCACCGGGGAGCCGTTTTTT. This chain uses TRBV19 with TRBJ2-2; the D gene is possibly TRBD1 (6 bases). Looked up from germline, CDR1 is LNHDA and CDR2 is SQIVND (reference sequence). The CDR3 covers 16 residues.

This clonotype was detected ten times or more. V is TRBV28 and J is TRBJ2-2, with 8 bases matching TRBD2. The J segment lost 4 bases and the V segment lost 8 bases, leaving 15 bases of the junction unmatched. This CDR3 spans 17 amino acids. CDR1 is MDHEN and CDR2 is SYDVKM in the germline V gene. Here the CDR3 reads CASRRGGSPPPTGELFF. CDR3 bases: TGTGCCAGCCGTCGGGGGGGCTCACCCCCGCCCACCGGGGAGCTGTTTTTT.

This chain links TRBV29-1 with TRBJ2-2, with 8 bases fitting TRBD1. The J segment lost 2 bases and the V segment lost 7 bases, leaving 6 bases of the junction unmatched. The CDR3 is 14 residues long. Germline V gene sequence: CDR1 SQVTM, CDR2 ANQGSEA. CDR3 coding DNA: TGCAGCGCATCGGACAGGGTCAACACCGGGGAGCTGTTTTTT. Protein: CSASDRVNTGELFF.

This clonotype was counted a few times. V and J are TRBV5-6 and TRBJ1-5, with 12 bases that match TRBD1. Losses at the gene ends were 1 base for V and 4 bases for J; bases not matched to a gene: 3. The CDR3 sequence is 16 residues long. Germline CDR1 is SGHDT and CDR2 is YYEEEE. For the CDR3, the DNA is TGTGCCAGCAGCTTGTTGGGACAGGGGGCGAATCAGCCCCAGCATTTT. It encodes CASSLLGQGANQPQHF.

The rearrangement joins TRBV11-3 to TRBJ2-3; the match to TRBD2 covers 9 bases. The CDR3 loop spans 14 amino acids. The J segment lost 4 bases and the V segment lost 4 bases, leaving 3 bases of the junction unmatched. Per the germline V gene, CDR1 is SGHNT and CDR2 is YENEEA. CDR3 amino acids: CASSWGTSPDTQYF. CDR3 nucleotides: TGTGCCAGCAGCTGGGGGACTAGCCCAGATACGCAGTATTTT.

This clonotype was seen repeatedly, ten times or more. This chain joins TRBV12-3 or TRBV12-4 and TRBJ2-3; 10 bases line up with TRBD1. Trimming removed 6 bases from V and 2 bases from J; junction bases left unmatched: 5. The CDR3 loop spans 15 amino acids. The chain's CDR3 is CASSLRQGATDTQYF. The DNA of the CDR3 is TGTGCCAGCAGCCTAAGACAGGGGGCCACAGATACGCAGTATTTT.

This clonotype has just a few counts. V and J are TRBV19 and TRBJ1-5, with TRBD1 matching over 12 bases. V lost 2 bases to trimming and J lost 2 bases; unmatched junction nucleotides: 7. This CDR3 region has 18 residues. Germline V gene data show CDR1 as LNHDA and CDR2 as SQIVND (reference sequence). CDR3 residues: CASSIQGTGGAGNQPQHF. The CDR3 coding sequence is TGTGCCAGTAGTATACAAGGGACAGGGGGCGCGGGCAATCAGCCCCAGCATTTT.

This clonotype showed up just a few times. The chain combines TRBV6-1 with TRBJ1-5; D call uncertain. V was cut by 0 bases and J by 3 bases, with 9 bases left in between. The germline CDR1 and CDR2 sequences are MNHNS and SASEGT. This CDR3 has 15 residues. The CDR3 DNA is TGTGCCAGCAGTGAAGCTTCCCGAATCAATCAGCCCCAGCATTTT. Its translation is CASSEASRINQPQHF.

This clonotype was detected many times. The CDR3 protein is CAWSRRDSEAFF. The CDR3 nucleotides read TGTGCCTGGAGTAGGAGGGATTCTGAAGCTTTCTTT. The chain links TRBV30 to TRBJ1-1; D ambiguous. Germline V gene sequence: CDR1 GTSNPN, CDR2 SVGIG (reference sequence). This CDR3 is built from 12 residues. Between the trimmed V and J ends, which lost 2 bases and 6 bases, there was a span of 10 bases.

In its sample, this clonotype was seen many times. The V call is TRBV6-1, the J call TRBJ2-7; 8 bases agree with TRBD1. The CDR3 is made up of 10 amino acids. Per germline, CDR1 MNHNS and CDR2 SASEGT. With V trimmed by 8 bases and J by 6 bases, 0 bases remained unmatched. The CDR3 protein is CASGQGEQYF. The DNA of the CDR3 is TGTGCCAGCGGACAGGGCGAGCAGTACTTC.

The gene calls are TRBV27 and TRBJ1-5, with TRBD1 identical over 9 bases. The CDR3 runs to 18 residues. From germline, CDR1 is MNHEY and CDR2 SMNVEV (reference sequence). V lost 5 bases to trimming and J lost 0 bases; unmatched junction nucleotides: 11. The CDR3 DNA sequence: TGTGCCAGCAGTCGATATTGGACAGGGGACAATAGCAATCAGCCCCAGCATTTT. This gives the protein CASSRYWTGDNSNQPQHF.

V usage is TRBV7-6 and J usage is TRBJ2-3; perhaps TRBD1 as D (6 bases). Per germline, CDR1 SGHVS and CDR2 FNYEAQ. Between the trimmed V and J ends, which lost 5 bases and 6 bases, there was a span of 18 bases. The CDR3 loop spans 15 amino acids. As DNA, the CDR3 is TGTGCCAGCAGCCAAGTACCAGGGGCGGACGATACGCAGTATTTT. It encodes CASSQVPGADDTQYF.

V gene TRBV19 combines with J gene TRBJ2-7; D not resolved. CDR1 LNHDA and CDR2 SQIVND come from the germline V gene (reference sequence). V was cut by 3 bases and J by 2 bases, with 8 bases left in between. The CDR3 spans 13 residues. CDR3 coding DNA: TGTGCCAGTAGTATGCATATAACCTACGAGCAGTACTTC. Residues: CASSMHITYEQYF.

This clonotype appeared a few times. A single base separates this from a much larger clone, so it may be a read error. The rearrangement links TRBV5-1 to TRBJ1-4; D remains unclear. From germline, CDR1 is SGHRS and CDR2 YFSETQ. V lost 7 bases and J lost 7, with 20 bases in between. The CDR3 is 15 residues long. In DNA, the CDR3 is TGCGCCAGCTCGTCCGAACGGGTATTCGGTGAAAAACTGTTTTTT. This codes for CASSSERVFGEKLFF.

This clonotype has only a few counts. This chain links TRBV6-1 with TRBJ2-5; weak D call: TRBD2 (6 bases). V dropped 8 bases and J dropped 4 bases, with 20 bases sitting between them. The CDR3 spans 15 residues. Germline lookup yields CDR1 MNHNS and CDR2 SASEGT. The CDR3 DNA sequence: TGTGCCAGCGGAGAGGGACTCCACCGGCGAGAGACCCAGTACTTC. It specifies CASGEGLHRRETQYF.

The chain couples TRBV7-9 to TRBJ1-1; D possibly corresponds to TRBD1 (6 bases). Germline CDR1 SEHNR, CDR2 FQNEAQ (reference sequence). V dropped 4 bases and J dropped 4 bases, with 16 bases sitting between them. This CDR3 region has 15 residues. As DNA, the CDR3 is TGTGCCAGCAGCTCCGGGGGGGGGCCGGGCACTGAAGCTTTCTTT. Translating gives CASSSGGGPGTEAFF.

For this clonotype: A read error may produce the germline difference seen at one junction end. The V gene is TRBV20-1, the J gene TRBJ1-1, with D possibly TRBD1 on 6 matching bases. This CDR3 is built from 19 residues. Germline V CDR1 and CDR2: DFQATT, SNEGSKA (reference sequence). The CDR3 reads CSARPYRQAGKGVNPEAFF. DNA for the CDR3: TGCAGTGCTAGACCCTATCGGCAGGCCGGGAAGGGGGTGAACCCTGAAGCTTTCTTT.

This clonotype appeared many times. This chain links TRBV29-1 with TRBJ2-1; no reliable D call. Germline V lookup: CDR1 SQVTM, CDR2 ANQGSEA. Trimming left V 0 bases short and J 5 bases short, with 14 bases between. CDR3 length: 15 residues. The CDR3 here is CSVEDPRLANNEQFF. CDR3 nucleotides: TGCAGCGTTGAAGATCCCCGACTGGCAAACAATGAGCAGTTCTTC.

CDR3 protein: CASSWGGYKSGNTIYF. DNA of the CDR3: TGTGCCAGCAGTTGGGGGGGTTATAAGTCTGGAAACACCATATATTTT. The rearrangement joins TRBV12-3 or TRBV12-4 to TRBJ1-3, with a tentative D call TRBD1 (5 bases). Trimming left V 4 bases short and J 1 base short, with 14 bases between. CDR3 size: 16 residues.

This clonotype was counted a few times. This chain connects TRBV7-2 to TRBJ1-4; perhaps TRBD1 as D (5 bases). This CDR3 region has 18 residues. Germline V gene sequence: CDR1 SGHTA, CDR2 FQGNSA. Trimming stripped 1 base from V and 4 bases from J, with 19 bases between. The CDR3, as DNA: TGTGCCAGCAGCTTAGGGGTTGTGGCAGGGACCCATAATGAAAAACTGTTTTTT. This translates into CASSLGVVAGTHNEKLFF.

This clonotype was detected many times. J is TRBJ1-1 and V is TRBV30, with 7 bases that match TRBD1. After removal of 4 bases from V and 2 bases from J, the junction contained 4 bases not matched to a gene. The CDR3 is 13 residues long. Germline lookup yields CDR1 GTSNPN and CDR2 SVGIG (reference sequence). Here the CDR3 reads CAWTTGANTEAFF. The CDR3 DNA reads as TGTGCCTGGACTACAGGGGCCAACACTGAAGCTTTCTTT.

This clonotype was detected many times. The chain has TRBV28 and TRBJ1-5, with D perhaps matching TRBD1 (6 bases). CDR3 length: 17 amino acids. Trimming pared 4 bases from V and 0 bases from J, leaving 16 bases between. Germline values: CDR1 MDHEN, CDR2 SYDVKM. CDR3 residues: CASSSYRGTLSNQPQHF. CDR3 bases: TGTGCCAGCAGTTCCTACCGCGGGACACTTAGCAATCAGCCCCAGCATTTT. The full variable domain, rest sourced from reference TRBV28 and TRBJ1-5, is DVKVTQSSRYLVKRTGEKVFLECVQDMDHENMFWYRQDPGLGLRLIYFSYDVKMKEKGDIPEGYSVSREKKERFSLILESASTNQTSMYLCASSSYRGTLSNQPQHFGDGTRLSIL.

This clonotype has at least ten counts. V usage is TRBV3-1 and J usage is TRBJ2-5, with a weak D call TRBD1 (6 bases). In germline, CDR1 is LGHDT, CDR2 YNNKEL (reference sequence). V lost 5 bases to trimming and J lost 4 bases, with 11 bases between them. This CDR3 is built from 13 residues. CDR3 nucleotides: TGTGCCAGCAGCGTTAGCAGGGGAGAGACCCAGTACTTC. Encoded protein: CASSVSRGETQYF.